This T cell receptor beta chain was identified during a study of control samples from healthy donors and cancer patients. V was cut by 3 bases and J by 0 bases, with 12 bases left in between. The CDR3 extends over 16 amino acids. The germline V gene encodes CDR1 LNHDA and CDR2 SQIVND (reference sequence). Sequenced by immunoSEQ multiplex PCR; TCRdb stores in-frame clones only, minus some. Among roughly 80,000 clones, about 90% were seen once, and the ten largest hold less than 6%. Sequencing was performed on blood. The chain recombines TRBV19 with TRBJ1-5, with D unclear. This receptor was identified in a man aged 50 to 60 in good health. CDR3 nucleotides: TGTGCCAGTAGTATTGGATCCACGTATAGCAATCAGCCCCAGCATTTT. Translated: CASSIGSTYSNQPQHF.